This T cell receptor (beta chain) was obtained from a study of cytomegalovirus exposure and HLA in healthy donors. A remark on this clone: Antigen unknown.

It was with 60 Vbeta and 13 Jbeta primers that the PCR ran. Per the original data handling: Later, 65 million to 85 million unique TCR beta chains were counted in an analysis, and around 11 million of them were shared. Clones were read by immunoSEQ multiplex PCR, and TCRdb kept only the in-frame ones, dropping some. For V, J and clone size, that table is used; D and trimming come from the DNA. Of a few hundred thousand clones detected, roughly 89% appear once; the ten largest clones hold around 2.1%. V lost 3 bases and J lost 5, with 16 bases in between. Looked up from germline, CDR1 is SEHNR and CDR2 is FQNEAQ (reference sequence). This CDR3 has 15 residues. General observations from the study: In a later analysis, TCR beta V- and J-gene trimming was associated with a missense DCLRE1C variant. Certain sequence variants were highly shared and formed a cluster, and this cluster was likely a sequencing artifact.

The clonotype originates from a young woman in good health and CMV-seronegative. The rearrangement links TRBV7-9 to TRBJ1-2; D might be TRBD1 (6 bases). The sequenced material came from PBMCs. CDR3 nucleotide sequence: TGTGCCAGCAGCTTCGGGCAGGGGAGGGGATATGGCTACACCTTC. Translated: CASSFGQGRGYGYTF. Complete variable domain (other parts from reference TRBV7-9 and TRBJ1-2): DTGVSQNPRHKITKRGQNVTFRCDPISEHNRLYWYRQTLGQGPEFLTYFQNEAQLEKSRLLSDRFSAERPKGSFSTLEIQRTEQGDSAMYLCASSFGQGRGYGYTFGSGTRLTVV.